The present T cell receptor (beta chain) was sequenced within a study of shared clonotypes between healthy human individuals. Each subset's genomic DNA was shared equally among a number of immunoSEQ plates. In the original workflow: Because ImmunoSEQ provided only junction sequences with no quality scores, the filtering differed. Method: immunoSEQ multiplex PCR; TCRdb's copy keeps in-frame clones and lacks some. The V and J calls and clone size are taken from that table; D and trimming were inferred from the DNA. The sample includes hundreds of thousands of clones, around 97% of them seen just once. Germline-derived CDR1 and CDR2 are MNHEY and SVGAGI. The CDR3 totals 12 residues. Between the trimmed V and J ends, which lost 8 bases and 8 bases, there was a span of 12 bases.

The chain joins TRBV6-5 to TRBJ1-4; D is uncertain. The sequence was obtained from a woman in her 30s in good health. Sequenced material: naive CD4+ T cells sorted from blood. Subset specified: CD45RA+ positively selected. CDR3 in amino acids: CASGTPLEKLFF. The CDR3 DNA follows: TGTGCCAGCGGCACCCCGCTAGAAAAACTGTTTTTT.